This T cell receptor beta chain was identified in a study of shared clonotypes between healthy human individuals. Concerning this clone: Other DNA sequences from this sample encode an identical CDR3 as well.

Trimming cost V 5 bases and J 3 bases; bases outside gene matches: 6. The CDR3 contains 14 residues. Germline CDR1 reads SGHVS; CDR2 reads FNYEAQ. CD45RO-negative cells were positively selected for CCR7, leaving out terminally differentiated effector memory CD45RA+ cells. Assay used: immunoSEQ multiplex PCR; TCRdb lists only in-frame clones, some missing. The sample yields about 2 million clones, about 95% seen once. Sequencing was performed on naive CD8+ T cells sorted from blood. V usage is TRBV7-6 and J usage is TRBJ2-7; 8 bases align to TRBD1. The receptor's source is a man aged 18-30 years in good health. Here the CDR3 DNA reads TGTGCCAGCAGCGCTGGGACAGGAGACTACGAGCAGTACTTC. Its translation is CASSAGTGDYEQYF.